The clone carrying this TCR beta chain was counted at least ten times. Using unique molecular identifiers, the investigators prepared the TCRbeta library. Each CDR3 protein is one row after TCRdb ran MiXCR on the PCR reads. The sample shows about 460,000 distinct CDR3 sequences, roughly an eighth of them seen only once. This CDR3 contains 13 residues. Germline V CDR1 and CDR2: SGHTA, FQGTGA. Trimming took off 5 bases at V and 3 bases at J, with 9 bases between the two ends. This entry is derived from a study of T-cell reconstitution after alpha-beta-depleted transplantation in children. This TCR came from a human donor who donated a stem cell graft to a child with combined immunodeficiency. The source material was PBMCs from the stem cell graft donor, sampled from the stem cell graft. This chain uses TRBV7-3 with TRBJ2-3; D is uncertain. In DNA, the CDR3 is TGTGCCAGCAGCCCATTAGGGACAGATACGCAGTATTTT. Its translation: CASSPLGTDTQYF.